Here is one T cell receptor (beta chain) with its context. Its target is unknown. This record comes from a study of OX40 agonist ivuxolimab in advanced cancers. The study, taken as a whole, reports: CD8+ T cells were the subset that, on average, had more expanded clones than CD4+. CD4+ and CD8+ blood T cells expanded clonally by week 6 at 0.1 to 3.0 mg/kg.

The germline CDR1 and CDR2 sequences are MGHDK and SYGVNS. The V gene end was trimmed by 6 bases and the J gene end by 0 bases; junction bases not matched to a gene: 7. This CDR3 is 15 amino acids long. The table came from immunoSEQ multiplex PCR; TCRdb's copy has only in-frame clones and leaves some out. The data show tens of thousands of clones, around 90% seen once. People who had autoimmune disease history or systemic immunosuppression were excluded. The sampling schedule covered blood at baseline, cycle 4 day 1, and cycle 7 day 1. This clonotype was obtained from an adult with an advanced solid tumor such as melanoma, head and neck, liver or kidney cancer. Sequences were derived from CD4+ or CD8+ T cells sorted from blood, sampled in a trial of the OX40 agonist ivuxolimab. V usage is TRBV25-1 and J usage is TRBJ1-2, with TRBD1 matching over 7 bases. The CDR3, as DNA: TGTGCCAGCAGGGAGACAGGGATTACTAACTATGGCTACACCTTC. Protein: CASRETGITNYGYTF.